The clone carrying this T cell receptor beta chain has just one count. The germline gives CDR1 KGHSH, CDR2 LQKENI. The CDR3 extends over 15 amino acids. J gave up 7 bases and V 3 bases, and 6 bases lay outside the gene matches. Sequencing was performed with immunoSEQ multiplex PCR; in TCRdb, only in-frame clones are kept and a portion is missing. The sample holds tens of thousands of clones, 80% to 90% seen once. This entry comes from a study of blood T cell repertoires in COVID-19. The sequenced sample was peripheral blood. J is TRBJ1-6 and V is TRBV18; 7 bases fit TRBD1. This sequence was found in a man aged 55 to 70 with acute or convalescent COVID-19. CDR3 coding DNA: TGTGCCAGCTCACCTCCGGGACAGTCAAATTCACCCCTCCACTTT. Its protein is CASSPPGQSNSPLHF.